The present TCR beta chain was sequenced within a study of molecular identifiers for immune sequencing clone quantification. The germline V gene has CDR1 MNHNS and CDR2 SASEGT. The CDR3 runs to 15 residues. V trimming: 6 bases; J trimming: 4 bases; junction bases outside the gene matches: 11. The CD8+CD4-CCR7+CD45RA+ phenotype defined the sorted naive CD8 T cells. This clonotype was recorded many times. TCRdb called the PCR reads again in MiXCR, with one record for every CDR3 protein. Among about 640,000 distinct CDR3 sequences listed, just under 20% were seen once. This TCR was recovered from a human donor in good health. Some libraries in this study had Jurkat cell RNA spiked in. Sequencing was done on a sample of naive CD8+ T cells from blood, with Jurkat cell RNA spiked in. As to subset: FACS-sorted CD8+CD4-CCR7+CD45RA+ naive T cells. V and J are TRBV6-1 and TRBJ2-7; 8 bases map to TRBD2. CDR3 residues: CASRDLTSEVYEQYF. The CDR3 nucleotides read TGTGCCAGCAGGGATCTGACTAGCGAAGTTTACGAGCAGTACTTC.